Listed below are T cell receptor beta chains from one sample, sequenced in a study of CXCR3-negative and CXCR3-positive naive CD8 T cells. TCRdb processed the 5' RACE reads again and assigns one entry to each CDR3 protein, with no DNA. The sample holds 100,000 to 150,000 distinct CDR3 sequences. Sequencing input: naive CXCR3- CD8+ T cells from blood. The receptors stem from a human donor in good health. Some clones in this sample may be carry-over from other donors' samples. The CDR3 runs from the conserved cysteine through the conserved F or W.

TRBJ2-1 | TRBV5-1 | CASSLTGFSYNEQFF
TRBJ2-7 | TRBV3-1 | CASSQVREHHEQYF
TRBJ2-1 | TRBV5-1 | CASTVTRGAYEQFF
TRBJ1-3 | TRBV29-1 | CSVRTGDSGNTIYF
TRBJ2-5 | TRBV7-9 | CASSDDGRGAQYF
TRBJ2-3 | TRBV6-4 | CASSDDSGATDTQYF
TRBJ1-2 | TRBV29-1 | CSVEGGDLGNYGYTF
TRBJ2-1 | TRBV6-5 | CASSYSPGFHNEQFF
TRBJ1-1 | TRBV20-1 | CSARVGGTVNTEAFF
TRBJ2-2 | TRBV28 | CASSPTGTTGELFF